Listed below are T cell receptor beta chains from one sample, sequenced in a study of shared clonotypes between healthy human individuals. Only in-frame clones appear in the TCRdb table, and some are missing; sequencing was by immunoSEQ multiplex PCR. The table records roughly 550,000 clones, around 95% of them present only once. The source material was naive CD8+ T cells sorted from blood. These receptors were taken from a woman aged 30 to 39 in good health. Each CDR3 is given with its conserved first and last residue. Part of the rows lack a size; the others show once, few, many or a class for expanded clones.

clone size: .; V gene: TRBV2; J gene: TRBJ1-3; CDR3 protein: CASSEAGPSSGNTIYF
clone size: once; V gene: TRBV28; J gene: TRBJ2-7; CDR3 protein: CASSLGGAAYEQYF
clone size: .; V gene: TRBV27; J gene: TRBJ1-5; CDR3 protein: CASSTGSGPQHF
clone size: .; V gene: TRBV2; J gene: TRBJ1-4; CDR3 protein: CASSEFMTGGEKLFF
clone size: .; V gene: TRBV10-2; J gene: TRBJ1-1; CDR3 protein: CASSPSDKANTEAFF
clone size: .; V gene: TRBV28; J gene: TRBJ2-1; CDR3 protein: CASSSTTSGSGYEQFF
clone size: .; V gene: TRBV7-9; J gene: TRBJ2-7; CDR3 protein: CASSVVTYEQYF
clone size: .; V gene: TRBV27; J gene: TRBJ1-5; CDR3 protein: CASSITGGDQPQHF
clone size: .; V gene: TRBV2; J gene: TRBJ2-1; CDR3 protein: CASRRTGNNEQFF
clone size: .; V gene: TRBV11-3; J gene: TRBJ1-1; CDR3 protein: CASSLGVNTEAFF
clone size: .; V gene: TRBV9; J gene: TRBJ2-7; CDR3 protein: CASSGTSLRDEQYF
clone size: .; V gene: TRBV5-1; J gene: TRBJ1-1; CDR3 protein: CASSLGSGQGAFF
clone size: .; V gene: TRBV2; J gene: TRBJ2-7; CDR3 protein: CASRGGIGKNYEQYF
clone size: .; V gene: TRBV14; J gene: TRBJ2-7; CDR3 protein: CASSPLPRLAANYGQYF
clone size: .; V gene: TRBV15; J gene: TRBJ2-1; CDR3 protein: CATSSLRTESYGEQFF
clone size: once; V gene: TRBV27; J gene: TRBJ2-7; CDR3 protein: CASSFLGGANYEQYF
clone size: .; V gene: TRBV27; J gene: TRBJ1-1; CDR3 protein: CASSLSGGYTEAFF
clone size: .; V gene: TRBV6-5; J gene: TRBJ2-5; CDR3 protein: CASSYFQGLQETQYF
clone size: .; V gene: TRBV27; J gene: TRBJ1-1; CDR3 protein: CASSLKYRDRGPTEAFF
clone size: .; V gene: TRBV7-6; J gene: TRBJ2-1; CDR3 protein: CASSLGMGTRSSYNEQFF
clone size: .; V gene: TRBV13; J gene: TRBJ2-4; CDR3 protein: CASSLSGLAKNIQYF
clone size: .; V gene: TRBV15; J gene: TRBJ2-7; CDR3 protein: CATSSEGTGGSYEQYF
clone size: .; V gene: TRBV12-1; J gene: TRBJ2-5; CDR3 protein: CASSPNPLGGETQYF
clone size: .; V gene: TRBV4-1; J gene: TRBJ2-2; CDR3 protein: CASSHTGGTGELFF
clone size: .; V gene: TRBV5-4; J gene: TRBJ2-1; CDR3 protein: CASSSDANEQFF
clone size: .; V gene: TRBV19; J gene: TRBJ2-7; CDR3 protein: CASRLRGLAAYEQYF
clone size: .; V gene: TRBV6-6; J gene: TRBJ2-1; CDR3 protein: CATTELNSYNEQFF
clone size: once; V gene: TRBV27; J gene: TRBJ1-2; CDR3 protein: CATRGRTYGYTF
clone size: .; V gene: TRBV19; J gene: TRBJ2-5; CDR3 protein: CASSGGGLAGGQGQETQYF
clone size: .; V gene: TRBV5-4; J gene: TRBJ2-7; CDR3 protein: CASSYRDNYEQYF
clone size: .; V gene: TRBV9; J gene: TRBJ1-2; CDR3 protein: CASSMGDRTPANYGYTF
clone size: .; V gene: TRBV6-1; J gene: TRBJ2-1; CDR3 protein: CASYATSGRAYPQFF
clone size: .; V gene: TRBV10-2; J gene: TRBJ1-5; CDR3 protein: CASSESRDSGRDQPQHF
clone size: .; V gene: TRBV4-1; J gene: TRBJ2-1; CDR3 protein: CASSQFGLASYNEQFF